This T cell receptor (beta chain) was captured by sequencing in a study of cytomegalovirus exposure and HLA in healthy donors. A multiplex PCR was run with 60 Vbeta primers and 13 Jbeta primers. Sequenced by immunoSEQ multiplex PCR; TCRdb stores in-frame clones only, minus some. The table lists 130,000 to 150,000 clones, around 81% of them singletons, with around 6.8% in the top ten. Germline V gives CDR1 SGHRS, CDR2 YFSETQ. V gave up 0 bases and J gave up 9 bases, with 19 bases separating them. The CDR3 consists of 16 residues. The sequencing input was PBMCs. The TCR was taken from a man between 40 and 49 years old in good health and CMV-seropositive. This rearrangement joins TRBV5-1 to TRBJ2-1; D may be TRBD2 (7 bases). The CDR3 DNA sequence: TGCGCCAGCAGCTTGGGATTGGCGGGGGCTCCCATTGAGCAGTTCTTC. Its protein is CASSLGLAGAPIEQFF.